These T cell receptor beta chains were read from a single sample in a study of shared clonotypes between healthy human individuals. Assay used: immunoSEQ multiplex PCR; TCRdb lists only in-frame clones, some missing. The sample carries about 980,000 clones, around three quarters recorded once. The specimen was memory CD4+ T cells sorted from blood. The receptors shown here come from a man aged 18-30 years in good health. The CDR3 runs from the conserved cysteine through the conserved F or W. A D gene is named only where the DNA matches it firmly. Size is omitted from some rows. Given values are once, few, many or a class for expanded clones.

d_call: TRBD1
clone_size: NA
v_call: TRBV28
j_call: TRBJ1-1
cdr3_aa: CASSLGTGNTEAFF
cdr3_nt: TGTGCCAGCAGCCTTGGGACAGGGAACACTGAAGCTTTCTTT

d_call: NA
clone_size: NA
v_call: TRBV18
j_call: TRBJ2-1
cdr3_aa: CASSVQLDYNEQFF
cdr3_nt: TGTGCCAGCTCAGTACAATTGGATTACAATGAGCAGTTCTTC

d_call: NA
clone_size: NA
v_call: TRBV19
j_call: TRBJ1-1
cdr3_aa: CASTIKASISTEAFF
cdr3_nt: TGTGCCAGTACCATTAAGGCATCCATCAGCACTGAAGCTTTCTTT

d_call: TRBD1
clone_size: NA
v_call: TRBV5-8
j_call: TRBJ1-2
cdr3_aa: CASSPGDRGSGYTF
cdr3_nt: TGTGCCAGCAGCCCAGGTGACAGGGGTAGTGGCTACACCTTC

d_call: NA
clone_size: NA
v_call: TRBV27
j_call: TRBJ1-5
cdr3_aa: CASSLSSSPNQPQHF
cdr3_nt: TGTGCCAGCAGTTTATCGAGCAGCCCTAATCAGCCCCAGCATTTT

d_call: TRBD1
clone_size: NA
v_call: TRBV5-6
j_call: TRBJ1-2
cdr3_aa: CASFRTGSSTNYGYTF
cdr3_nt: TGTGCCAGTTTCAGGACAGGTAGTTCCACTAACTATGGCTACACCTTC

d_call: NA
clone_size: NA
v_call: TRBV27
j_call: TRBJ2-7
cdr3_aa: CASSQRPERYEQYF
cdr3_nt: TGTGCCAGCAGCCAACGACCGGAACGGTACGAGCAGTACTTC

d_call: TRBD1
clone_size: NA
v_call: TRBV9
j_call: TRBJ1-3
cdr3_aa: CASSGRGQGPGNTIYF
cdr3_nt: TGTGCCAGCAGCGGCAGAGGACAGGGACCAGGAAACACCATATATTTT

d_call: NA
clone_size: NA
v_call: TRBV4-1
j_call: TRBJ2-1
cdr3_aa: CASSGTGTTLRNEQFF
cdr3_nt: TGCGCCAGCAGCGGGACCGGGACCACGCTCCGGAATGAGCAGTTCTTC

d_call: TRBD1
clone_size: NA
v_call: TRBV28
j_call: TRBJ2-7
cdr3_aa: CASKKNPQGNYEQYF
cdr3_nt: TGTGCCAGCAAAAAGAACCCACAGGGGAACTACGAGCAGTACTTC

d_call: TRBD2
clone_size: NA
v_call: TRBV11-2
j_call: TRBJ2-5
cdr3_aa: CASSFSGGETQYF
cdr3_nt: TGTGCCAGCAGCTTTAGCGGGGGGGAGACCCAGTACTTC

d_call: NA
clone_size: NA
v_call: TRBV11-2
j_call: TRBJ1-2
cdr3_aa: CASSLGLAGLNGYTF
cdr3_nt: TGTGCCAGCAGCTTAGGGTTAGCAGGGTTGAATGGCTACACCTTC

d_call: TRBD2
clone_size: NA
v_call: TRBV5-4
j_call: TRBJ2-1
cdr3_aa: CASSWGAGRTHNEQFF
cdr3_nt: TGTGCCAGCAGCTGGGGAGCGGGGAGGACGCACAATGAGCAGTTCTTC

d_call: NA
clone_size: once
v_call: TRBV30
j_call: TRBJ1-2
cdr3_aa: CAWSGGRSNNYGYTF
cdr3_nt: TGTGCCTGGAGTGGAGGCCGATCAAATAACTATGGCTACACCTTC

d_call: TRBD1
clone_size: NA
v_call: TRBV5-4
j_call: TRBJ1-2
cdr3_aa: CASSVDRGGYGYTF
cdr3_nt: TGTGCCAGCAGCGTGGACAGGGGAGGCTATGGCTACACCTTC

d_call: NA
clone_size: NA
v_call: TRBV19
j_call: TRBJ1-2
cdr3_aa: CASSTTLEGGYTF
cdr3_nt: TGTGCCAGTAGTACTACGTTGGAGGGTGGCTACACCTTC

d_call: NA
clone_size: NA
v_call: TRBV7-9
j_call: TRBJ2-7
cdr3_aa: CASRPDSYEQYF
cdr3_nt: TGTGCCAGCAGGCCGGACAGTTACGAGCAGTACTTC

d_call: NA
clone_size: NA
v_call: TRBV19
j_call: TRBJ2-7
cdr3_aa: CASSQMTASYEQYF
cdr3_nt: TGTGCCAGTAGTCAGATGACAGCCTCCTACGAGCAGTACTTC

d_call: TRBD1
clone_size: few
v_call: TRBV5-1
j_call: TRBJ2-1
cdr3_aa: CASSLDRGSIYNEQFF
cdr3_nt: TGCGCCAGCAGCTTGGACAGGGGGAGTATATACAATGAGCAGTTCTTC

d_call: NA
clone_size: NA
v_call: TRBV5-1
j_call: TRBJ2-3
cdr3_aa: CASSLAGGGFGTDTQYF
cdr3_nt: TGCGCCAGCAGCTTGGCCGGAGGGGGATTCGGCACAGATACGCAGTATTTT

d_call: NA
clone_size: NA
v_call: TRBV27
j_call: TRBJ1-2
cdr3_aa: CASRSTGLGSYGYTF
cdr3_nt: TGTGCCAGCAGGTCCACTGGCCTAGGGTCCTATGGCTACACCTTC

d_call: NA
clone_size: NA
v_call: TRBV5-6
j_call: TRBJ2-5
cdr3_aa: CASSFTQETQYF
cdr3_nt: TGTGCCAGCAGCTTCACTCAAGAGACCCAGTACTTC

d_call: TRBD2
clone_size: few
v_call: TRBV7-2
j_call: TRBJ2-7
cdr3_aa: CASSSGLGYYEQYF
cdr3_nt: TGTGCCAGCAGCTCGGGACTAGGTTACTACGAGCAGTACTTC

d_call: TRBD2
clone_size: once
v_call: TRBV9
j_call: TRBJ2-1
cdr3_aa: CASSRSGRAVNEQFF
cdr3_nt: TGTGCCAGCAGTAGGAGCGGGAGGGCCGTCAATGAGCAGTTCTTC

d_call: NA
clone_size: NA
v_call: TRBV18
j_call: TRBJ2-2
cdr3_aa: CASSPSAWEFSNTGELFF
cdr3_nt: TGTGCCAGCTCACCGAGCGCCTGGGAGTTCTCGAACACCGGGGAGCTGTTTTTT

d_call: NA
clone_size: NA
v_call: TRBV6-1
j_call: TRBJ1-5
cdr3_aa: CASSVTDSNQPQHF
cdr3_nt: TGTGCCAGCAGCGTGACAGATAGCAATCAGCCCCAGCATTTT

d_call: NA
clone_size: NA
v_call: TRBV7-3
j_call: TRBJ2-1
cdr3_aa: CASSSRNGNEQFF
cdr3_nt: TGTGCCAGCAGCTCCCGGAATGGCAATGAACAGTTCTTC

d_call: TRBD1
clone_size: once
v_call: TRBV30
j_call: TRBJ1-4
cdr3_aa: CAWSLGTGKGEKLFF
cdr3_nt: TGTGCCTGGAGCCTCGGGACAGGGAAAGGTGAAAAACTGTTTTTT

d_call: TRBD2
clone_size: NA
v_call: TRBV16
j_call: TRBJ2-1
cdr3_aa: CASTPPGLAGGHEQFF
cdr3_nt: TGTGCCAGCACTCCACCGGGACTAGCGGGAGGCCATGAGCAGTTCTTC

d_call: NA
clone_size: NA
v_call: TRBV27
j_call: TRBJ2-5
cdr3_aa: CASRKWEVGVQYF
cdr3_nt: TGTGCCAGCAGGAAATGGGAGGTGGGGGTCCAGTACTTC

d_call: NA
clone_size: NA
v_call: TRBV5-1
j_call: TRBJ1-3
cdr3_aa: CASSLGGPRSGNTIYF
cdr3_nt: TGCGCCAGCAGCCTGGGGGGGCCCCGCTCTGGAAACACCATATATTTT

d_call: TRBD1
clone_size: NA
v_call: TRBV2
j_call: TRBJ1-5
cdr3_aa: CASSLRQGTQPQHF
cdr3_nt: TGTGCCAGCAGTCTCCGACAGGGGACTCAGCCCCAGCATTTT

d_call: NA
clone_size: NA
v_call: TRBV4-1
j_call: TRBJ2-3
cdr3_aa: CASSQDDRVSTDTQYF
cdr3_nt: TGCGCCAGCAGCCAAGATGATAGAGTTAGCACAGATACGCAGTATTTT

d_call: NA
clone_size: NA
v_call: TRBV2
j_call: TRBJ1-2
cdr3_aa: CASSDGPYGYTF
cdr3_nt: TGTGCCAGCAGCGACGGGCCCTATGGCTACACCTTC

d_call: NA
clone_size: NA
v_call: TRBV14
j_call: TRBJ2-2
cdr3_aa: CASSQELGNTGELFF
cdr3_nt: TGTGCCAGCAGCCAAGAACTAGGAAACACCGGGGAGCTGTTTTTT

d_call: TRBD1
clone_size: NA
v_call: TRBV5-1
j_call: TRBJ1-1
cdr3_aa: CASSLEGTGVGTEAFF
cdr3_nt: TGCGCCAGCAGCTTGGAGGGGACAGGGGTTGGAACTGAAGCTTTCTTT

d_call: NA
clone_size: NA
v_call: TRBV7-2
j_call: TRBJ2-1
cdr3_aa: CASSPGRSSYNEQFF
cdr3_nt: TGTGCCAGCAGCCCCGGTCGGTCATCCTACAATGAGCAGTTCTTC

d_call: NA
clone_size: NA
v_call: TRBV7-2
j_call: TRBJ2-7
cdr3_aa: CASSLVYEQYF
cdr3_nt: TGTGCCAGCAGCTTAGTATACGAGCAGTACTTC

d_call: NA
clone_size: once
v_call: TRBV30
j_call: TRBJ2-2
cdr3_aa: CAWGFSGGELFF
cdr3_nt: TGTGCCTGGGGTTTTTCCGGAGGGGAGCTGTTTTTT

d_call: NA
clone_size: NA
v_call: TRBV7-9
j_call: TRBJ2-7
cdr3_aa: CASSPPGSSYEQYF
cdr3_nt: TGTGCCAGCAGCCCCCCAGGTAGCTCCTACGAGCAGTACTTC

d_call: NA
clone_size: NA
v_call: TRBV5-1
j_call: TRBJ2-7
cdr3_aa: CASSLGAGTISYEQYF
cdr3_nt: TGCGCCAGCAGCTTGGGCGCAGGAACCATCTCCTACGAGCAGTACTTC

d_call: NA
clone_size: once
v_call: TRBV7-2
j_call: TRBJ1-2
cdr3_aa: CASSLASYTF
cdr3_nt: TGTGCCAGCAGCTTAGCTAGCTACACCTTC

d_call: TRBD1
clone_size: NA
v_call: TRBV4-1
j_call: TRBJ2-2
cdr3_aa: CASSQNSDRGQTGELFF
cdr3_nt: TGCGCCAGCAGCCAAAACTCGGACAGGGGCCAGACCGGGGAGCTGTTTTTT

d_call: TRBD1
clone_size: NA
v_call: TRBV5-5
j_call: TRBJ1-2
cdr3_aa: CASTYRDRERYGYTF
cdr3_nt: TGTGCCAGCACCTACAGAGACAGGGAACGCTATGGCTACACCTTC

d_call: TRBD1
clone_size: NA
v_call: TRBV28
j_call: TRBJ1-2
cdr3_aa: CASSPGGGYGYTF
cdr3_nt: TGTGCCAGTTCACCAGGGGGCGGCTATGGCTACACCTTC

d_call: NA
clone_size: NA
v_call: TRBV10-3
j_call: TRBJ2-7
cdr3_aa: CAISESEGAYEQYF
cdr3_nt: TGTGCCATCAGTGAGTCCGAGGGGGCCTACGAGCAGTACTTC

d_call: NA
clone_size: NA
v_call: TRBV21-1
j_call: TRBJ1-2
cdr3_aa: CASSKTPGRRYGYTF
cdr3_nt: TGTGCCAGCAGCAAAACTCCTGGGCGCCGCTATGGCTACACCTTC

d_call: NA
clone_size: few
v_call: TRBV5-1
j_call: TRBJ2-5
cdr3_aa: CASSLVLGQETQYF
cdr3_nt: TGCGCCAGCAGCTTGGTCCTAGGTCAAGAGACCCAGTACTTC

d_call: NA
clone_size: NA
v_call: TRBV5-1
j_call: TRBJ2-7
cdr3_aa: CASSRGEGVTNEQYF
cdr3_nt: TGCGCCAGCAGCCGGGGTGAGGGAGTCACAAACGAGCAGTACTTC

d_call: NA
clone_size: NA
v_call: TRBV2
j_call: TRBJ2-2
cdr3_aa: CASGPANTGELFF
cdr3_nt: TGTGCCAGCGGTCCAGCGAACACCGGGGAGCTGTTTTTT

d_call: NA
clone_size: NA
v_call: TRBV5-1
j_call: TRBJ2-7
cdr3_aa: CASSPGTPSYEQYF
cdr3_nt: TGCGCCAGCAGCCCCGGGACGCCATCCTACGAGCAGTACTTC

d_call: NA
clone_size: NA
v_call: TRBV28
j_call: TRBJ2-5
cdr3_aa: CASSSRTRLGKETQYF
cdr3_nt: TGTGCCAGCAGTTCTAGGACACGCTTGGGAAAAGAGACCCAGTACTTC